This T cell receptor beta chain is from a study of T cell responses to AZD1222 COVID-19 vaccine. Sequencing was performed with immunoSEQ multiplex PCR; in TCRdb, only in-frame clones are kept and a portion is missing. The sample has approximately 110,000 clones, around nine tenths seen once. The junction had 4 bases not matched to a gene; V was cut back by 0 bases and J by 0 bases. The CDR3 is 17 amino acids. The specimen was peripheral blood, collected on day 0 of AZD1222 vaccination. The clonotype comes from an adult in good health. The chain is built from TRBV5-7 and TRBJ1-5; TRBD1 matches at 9 bases. TRBV5-7 belongs to the ORF category, with a function that is uncertain. The CDR3, as DNA: TGTGCCAGCAGCTTGGGGGGACAGGGCTTTAGCAATCAGCCCCAGCATTTT. It codes for CASSLGGQGFSNQPQHF.